These 27 T cell receptor beta chains came from one sample sequenced in a study of cytomegalovirus exposure and HLA in healthy donors. The repertoire was sequenced with immunoSEQ multiplex PCR; TCRdb's copy has only in-frame clones and lacks some. This table has nearly 200,000 clones, about 79% appearing once. Sequenced: PBMCs. Receptors originate from a woman younger than 45 in good health and CMV-seropositive.

The J gene is TRBJ2-4, the V gene TRBV29-1; D might be TRBD2 (6 bases). The CDR3 is made up of 16 amino acids. The germline CDR1 and CDR2 sequences are SQVTM and ANQGSEA. Trimming cost V 1 base and J 1 base, with 14 bases left between them. CDR3 in amino acids: CSVEGVREAAKNIQYF. CDR3 nucleotide sequence: TGCAGCGTTGAAGGTGTCAGGGAGGCGGCCAAAAACATTCAGTACTTC.

The rearrangement joins TRBV6-1 to TRBJ1-5; 9 bases fit TRBD1. The ends lost 6 bases at V and 7 bases at J; junction bases unmatched: 10. Germline loops: CDR1 MNHNS, CDR2 SASEGT. The CDR3 has 15 residues. CDR3 amino acids: CASRLEGTGRQPQHF. The CDR3 coding sequence is TGTGCCAGCAGGTTGGAAGGGACAGGGAGGCAGCCCCAGCATTTT.

The genes are TRBV6-1 and TRBJ2-7, with a possible D match to TRBD2 (5 bases). The CDR3 totals 13 residues. Germline CDR1 and CDR2: MNHNS and SASEGT. With 3 bases removed from V and 2 bases from J, the gap between germline ends came to 8 bases. Here the CDR3 reads CASSEPGTYEQYF. The DNA of the CDR3 is TGTGCCAGCAGTGAGCCGGGAACCTACGAGCAGTACTTC.

The rearrangement links TRBV13 to TRBJ2-7, with D possibly matching TRBD2 (5 bases). Germline assignment: CDR1 PRHDT and CDR2 FYEKMQ (reference sequence). CDR3 length: 12 amino acids. The germline V and J ends were trimmed by 1 base and 9 bases, with 10 bases remaining between them. DNA of the CDR3: TGTGCCAGCAGCTTAGAGGAACGGGGGCAGTACTTC. Protein sequence: CASSLEERGQYF.

The chain couples TRBV29-1 to TRBJ2-1; D may be TRBD2 (6 bases). The CDR3 covers 14 residues. Trimming removed 4 bases from V and 0 bases from J, with 10 bases in between. The germline gives CDR1 SQVTM, CDR2 ANQGSEA. The CDR3 DNA sequence: TGCAGCGTTGGCAGGCGGGGCTCCTACAATGAGCAGTTCTTC. Residues: CSVGRRGSYNEQFF.

J is TRBJ1-2 and V is TRBV2, with D tentatively TRBD1 (6 bases). V lost 7 bases and J 0 bases, leaving 15 bases between the germline ends. This CDR3 has 15 amino acids. The germline gives CDR1 SNHLY, CDR2 FYNNEI. As DNA, the CDR3 is TGTGCCAGCAACAGGGATGACAGAGCTAACTATGGCTACACCTTC. Protein product: CASNRDDRANYGYTF.

V and J are TRBV2 and TRBJ2-7; maybe TRBD1 (7 bases). Trimming took off 4 bases at V and 4 bases at J, with 26 bases between the two ends. Germline lookup yields CDR1 SNHLY and CDR2 FYNNEI. This CDR3 region has 18 residues. The CDR3 sequence: CASSGALAIQGERYEQYF. DNA of the CDR3: TGTGCCAGCAGTGGGGCGCTAGCGATTCAGGGGGAGCGGTACGAGCAGTACTTC.

The V and J genes are TRBV6-1 and TRBJ2-4; the D gene is possibly TRBD2 (6 bases). CDR3 length: 14 amino acids. Trimming removed 4 bases at V and 1 base at J, with 8 bases between. Germline V gene sequence: CDR1 MNHNS, CDR2 SASEGT. The DNA of the CDR3 is TGTGCCAGCAGTGTCGGGAGCGCCAAAAACATTCAGTACTTC. Translated, it gives CASSVGSAKNIQYF.

The chain carries TRBV27 and TRBJ2-1, with D possibly being TRBD1 (5 bases). The germline V and J ends were trimmed by 4 bases and 3 bases, with 7 bases remaining between them. Germline-derived CDR1 and CDR2 are MNHEY and SMNVEV (reference sequence). The CDR3 is 13 residues long. CDR3 amino acids: CASSYQGYNEQFF. Here the CDR3 DNA reads TGTGCCAGCAGTTACCAGGGCTACAATGAGCAGTTCTTC.

A single count supports this clone. The chain recombines TRBV27 with TRBJ2-7; D might be TRBD2 (6 bases). CDR1 is MNHEY and CDR2 is SMNVEV in the germline V gene (reference sequence). Trimming removed 5 bases from V and 2 bases from J, with 16 bases in between. The CDR3 is made up of 15 amino acids. CDR3 sequence reads: CASSPRLDSAYEQYF. CDR3 DNA sequence: TGTGCCAGCAGTCCGCGACTAGATTCGGCCTACGAGCAGTACTTC.

This clone was recorded only once. The chain is built from TRBV2 and TRBJ1-5; possibly TRBD1 for D (6 bases). Germline loops: CDR1 SNHLY, CDR2 FYNNEI. Trimming took 1 base from V and 3 from J, leaving 10 bases between them. This CDR3 is built from 15 residues. The CDR3 coding sequence is TGTGCCAGCAGTGAAGAGGCAGGGGCCAATCAGCCCCAGCATTTT. This encodes CASSEEAGANQPQHF.

The CDR3 is CASSEYGSYGYTF. CDR3 bases: TGTGCCAGCAGTGAATATGGCAGCTATGGCTACACCTTC. The rearrangement uses TRBV25-1 and TRBJ1-2; D ambiguous. Per the germline V gene, CDR1 is MGHDK and CDR2 is SYGVNS. CDR3 length equals 13 residues. V gave up 0 bases and J gave up 4 bases, with 6 bases separating them.

This clone was counted only a few times. CDR3 sequence (DNA): TGTGCCAGCAGTTCGCAGGGGACGGGCACAGATACGCAGTATTTT. It encodes CASSSQGTGTDTQYF. The chain links TRBV5-4 to TRBJ2-3; D is perhaps TRBD1 (6 bases). The CDR3 has 15 amino acids. Germline lookup yields CDR1 SGHNT and CDR2 YYREEE (reference sequence). Deletions cut 5 bases from V and 1 base from J, with 14 bases between.

The CDR3 DNA follows: TGTGCCAGCAGTGGGGACAGGGGTGGGAACACTGAAGCTTTCTTT. This gives the protein CASSGDRGGNTEAFF. The chain has TRBV2 and TRBJ1-1; TRBD1 matches at 10 bases. The germline V gene has CDR1 SNHLY and CDR2 FYNNEI. There are 15 residues in the CDR3. V was pared by 4 bases and J by 1 base, with 3 bases of the junction left unmatched. Full variable domain (rest looked up from reference TRBV2 and TRBJ1-1): EPEVTQTPSHQVTQMGQEVILRCVPISNHLYFYWYRQILGQKVEFLVSFYNNEISEKSEIFDDQFSVERPDGSNFTLKIRSTKLEDSAMYFCASSGDRGGNTEAFFGQGTRLTVV.

This sequence joins TRBV15 and TRBJ1-2; no firm D call. Germline V gene sequence: CDR1 LNHNV, CDR2 YYDKDF (reference sequence). The CDR3 is made up of 16 amino acids. Trimming pared 0 bases from V and 6 bases from J, leaving 17 bases between. CDR3 residues: CATSRDRRLLGNGYTF. In nucleotides, the CDR3 is TGTGCCACCAGCAGAGATCGGAGGTTACTAGGAAATGGCTACACCTTC.

This sequence joins TRBV28 and TRBJ2-4; D is possibly TRBD1 (6 bases). V lost 5 bases to trimming and J lost 4 bases, with 15 bases between them. The CDR3 totals 15 residues. Germline CDR1 reads MDHEN; CDR2 reads SYDVKM. This CDR3 reads CASSGAGAEKNIQYF. CDR3 sequence (DNA): TGTGCCAGCAGTGGAGCAGGGGCCGAGAAAAACATTCAGTACTTC.

The CDR3 here is CSVLRLQGREQYF. DNA for the CDR3: TGCAGCGTCCTAAGGCTACAGGGTCGCGAGCAGTACTTC. This chain joins TRBV29-1 and TRBJ2-7; D possibly corresponds to TRBD1 (6 bases). Germline loops: CDR1 SQVTM, CDR2 ANQGSEA. V was pared by 6 bases and J by 6 bases, with 18 bases between. This CDR3 region has 13 residues.

This chain links TRBV11-2 with TRBJ2-7; D gene unclear. Germline CDR1 is SGHAT and CDR2 is FQNNGV. The V end was cut by 0 bases, the J end by 4 bases, with 10 bases between. The CDR3 consists of 14 residues. CDR3: CASSLDHPQYEQYF. The CDR3 DNA is TGTGCCAGCAGCTTAGATCACCCCCAGTACGAGCAGTACTTC.

The chain uses TRBV6-5 and TRBJ1-2; 8 bases fit TRBD1. V lost 4 bases and J lost 4; bases outside the gene matches: 5. CDR1 is MNHEY, CDR2 SVGAGI, per germline. The CDR3 extends over 14 amino acids. In DNA, the CDR3 is TGTGCCAGCAGTTCGGGACAGGTCCGCTATGGCTACACCTTC. As protein: CASSSGQVRYGYTF.

This clone appeared many times. The V gene is TRBV6-1, the J gene TRBJ2-2; 10 nucleotides agree with TRBD2. The trim removed 7 bases at V and 5 bases at J, leaving 7 bases unmatched. The CDR3 has 15 amino acids. CDR1 and CDR2 from the germline V gene are MNHNS and SASEGT. The CDR3 DNA reads TGTGCCAGCACGAGCCGAGCGGGAGGGACCGGGGAGCTGTTTTTT. Translation: CASTSRAGGTGELFF.

This rearrangement joins TRBV7-9 to TRBJ1-3; D is ambiguous. V lost 3 bases to trimming and J lost 0 bases, with 9 bases between them. This CDR3 comprises 15 residues. Germline V gene data show CDR1 as SEHNR and CDR2 as FQNEAQ (reference sequence). CDR3 amino acids: CASSFGSYSGNTIYF. The CDR3 DNA follows: TGTGCCAGCAGCTTCGGGTCGTACTCTGGAAACACCATATATTTT.

The V call is TRBV9, the J call TRBJ1-1; TRBD1 is a possible D gene (6 bases). V lost 3 bases, J lost 6 bases, and 15 bases lay in between. The CDR3 runs 14 residues. Germline-derived CDR1 and CDR2 are SGDLS and YYNGEE. CDR3 sequence reads: CASSGQAEMSEAFF. Here the CDR3 DNA reads TGTGCCAGCAGCGGACAGGCGGAAATGTCTGAAGCTTTCTTT.

The rearrangement joins TRBV18 to TRBJ1-1; the match to TRBD1 covers 8 bases. J gave up 0 bases and V 2 bases, and 8 bases lay outside the gene matches. The CDR3 contains 17 residues. In germline, CDR1 is KGHSH, CDR2 LQKENI. The CDR3 DNA is TGTGCCAGCTCACCATCGGGCAGGGGGCCGATGAACACTGAAGCTTTCTTT. Translation: CASSPSGRGPMNTEAFF.

V usage is TRBV7-9 and J usage is TRBJ1-1; D uncertain. The ends were cut back, 5 bases at V and 8 bases at J, with 12 bases in the middle. Germline V lookup: CDR1 SEHNR, CDR2 FQNEAQ (reference sequence). The CDR3 covers 12 residues. CDR3 in amino acids: CASSINRREAFF. The CDR3 region has the DNA TGTGCCAGCAGCATTAACCGGAGGGAAGCTTTCTTT.

V usage is TRBV15 and J usage is TRBJ2-7; D possibly corresponds to TRBD1 (5 bases). Trimming cost V 0 bases and J 3 bases, with 6 bases left between them. The CDR3 totals 13 residues. Germline CDR1 LNHNV, CDR2 YYDKDF (reference sequence). The CDR3, as DNA: TGTGCCACCAGCAGAGAACAGGTCTACGAGCAGTACTTC. This sequence encodes CATSREQVYEQYF.

V and J are TRBV5-4 and TRBJ2-7; 7 nucleotides match TRBD1. CDR1 SGHNT and CDR2 YYREEE come from the germline V gene (reference sequence). This CDR3 has 14 residues. V shed 2 bases and J 3 bases; nucleotides not matched to a gene: 5. The CDR3 DNA reads TGTGCCAGCAGCTTTGGGACAGACCTCTACGAGCAGTACTTC. Translated: CASSFGTDLYEQYF.

The V call is TRBV6-5, the J call TRBJ2-1, with 8 bases fitting TRBD2. The CDR3 loop spans 16 amino acids. Per the germline V gene, CDR1 is MNHEY and CDR2 is SVGAGI. With V trimmed by 0 bases and J by 9 bases, 10 bases remained unmatched. The CDR3 sequence: CASSYSRGLGYGEQFF. CDR3 nucleotide sequence: TGTGCCAGCAGTTACTCAAGGGGACTAGGGTATGGTGAGCAGTTCTTC.